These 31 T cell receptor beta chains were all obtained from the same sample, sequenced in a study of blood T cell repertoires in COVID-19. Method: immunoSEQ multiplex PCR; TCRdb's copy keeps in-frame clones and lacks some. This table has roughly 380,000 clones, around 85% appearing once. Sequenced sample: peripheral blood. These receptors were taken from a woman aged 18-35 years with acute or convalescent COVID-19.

The CDR3: CASSLTGQGQFSAANTIYF. CDR3 bases: TGCGCCAGCAGCTTGACAGGACAGGGGCAGTTTTCGGCAGCAAACACCATATATTTT. The chain joins TRBV5-1 to TRBJ1-3; 9 bases match TRBD1. The CDR3 totals 19 residues. The ends lost 1 base at V and 6 bases at J; junction bases unmatched: 17. Germline V gives CDR1 SGHRS, CDR2 YFSETQ.

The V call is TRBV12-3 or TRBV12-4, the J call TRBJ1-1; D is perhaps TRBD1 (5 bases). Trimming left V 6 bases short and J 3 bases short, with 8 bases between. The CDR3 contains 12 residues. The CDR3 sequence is CASSQTDTEAFF. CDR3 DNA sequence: TGTGCCAGCAGCCAGACAGACACTGAAGCTTTCTTT.

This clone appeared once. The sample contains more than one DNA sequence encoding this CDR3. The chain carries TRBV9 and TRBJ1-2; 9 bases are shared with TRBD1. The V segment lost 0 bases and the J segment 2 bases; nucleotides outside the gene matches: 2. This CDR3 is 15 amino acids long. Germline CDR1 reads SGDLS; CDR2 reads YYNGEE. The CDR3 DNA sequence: TGTGCCAGCAGCGTAGATGGACAGGGGAACTATGGCTACACCTTC. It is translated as CASSVDGQGNYGYTF.

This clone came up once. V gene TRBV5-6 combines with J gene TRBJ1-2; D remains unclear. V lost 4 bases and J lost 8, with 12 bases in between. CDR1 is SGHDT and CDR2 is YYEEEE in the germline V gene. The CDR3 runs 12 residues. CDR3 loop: CASSGLSDGYTF. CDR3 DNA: TGTGCCAGCAGCGGATTGAGCGACGGCTACACCTTC. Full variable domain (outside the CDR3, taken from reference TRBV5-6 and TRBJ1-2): DAGVTQSPTHLIKTRGQQVTLRCSPKSGHDTVSWYQQALGQGPQFIFQYYEEEERQRGNFPDRFSGHQFPNYSSELNVNALLLGDSALYLCASSGLSDGYTFGSGTRLTVV.

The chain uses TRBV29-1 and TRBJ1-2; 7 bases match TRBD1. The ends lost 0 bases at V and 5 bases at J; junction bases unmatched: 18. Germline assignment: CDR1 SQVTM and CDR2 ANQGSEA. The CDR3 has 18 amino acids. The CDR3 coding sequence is TGCAGCGTTGAAGATTTAATTAGGGGACACGGGGACAGTTATGGCTACACCTTC. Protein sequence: CSVEDLIRGHGDSYGYTF.

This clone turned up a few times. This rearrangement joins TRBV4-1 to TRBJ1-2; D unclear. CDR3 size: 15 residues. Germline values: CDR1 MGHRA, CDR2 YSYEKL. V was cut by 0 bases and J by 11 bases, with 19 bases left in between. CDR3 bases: TGCGCCAGCAGCCAAGATCGAATAACTATGGCTCGGTACACCTTC. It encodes CASSQDRITMARYTF.

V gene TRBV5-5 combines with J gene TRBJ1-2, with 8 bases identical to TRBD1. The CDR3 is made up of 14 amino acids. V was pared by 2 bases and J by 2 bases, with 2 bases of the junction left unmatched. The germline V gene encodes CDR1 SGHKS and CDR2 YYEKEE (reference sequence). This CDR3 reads CASSLRTGNYGYTF. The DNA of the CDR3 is TGTGCCAGCAGCTTACGGACAGGGAACTATGGCTACACCTTC. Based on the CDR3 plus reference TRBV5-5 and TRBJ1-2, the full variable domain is DAGVTQSPTHLIKTRGQQVTLRCSPISGHKSVSWYQQVLGQGPQFIFQYYEKEERGRGNFPDRFSARQFPNYSSELNVNALLLGDSALYLCASSLRTGNYGYTFGSGTRLTVV.

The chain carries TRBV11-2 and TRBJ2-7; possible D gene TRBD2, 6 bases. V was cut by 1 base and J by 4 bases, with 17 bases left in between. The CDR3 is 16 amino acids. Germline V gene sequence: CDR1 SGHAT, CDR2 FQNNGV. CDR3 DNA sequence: TGTGCCAGCAGCTTAGGCCCTAACCTTGGGGGGTACGAGCAGTACTTC. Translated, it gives CASSLGPNLGGYEQYF.

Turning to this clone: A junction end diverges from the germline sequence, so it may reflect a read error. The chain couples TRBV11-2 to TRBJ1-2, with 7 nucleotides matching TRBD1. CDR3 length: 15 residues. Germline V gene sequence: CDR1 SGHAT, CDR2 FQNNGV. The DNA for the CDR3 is TGTGCCAGCAGTTCACCGGGACAGAGAAACTATCGCTACACCTTC. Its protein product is CASSSPGQRNYRYTF. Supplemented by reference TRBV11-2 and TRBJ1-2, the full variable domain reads EAGVAQSPRYKIIEKRQSVAFWCNPISGHATLYWYQQILGQGPKLLIQFQNNGVVDDSQLPKDRFSAERLKGVDSTLKIQPAKLEDSAVYLCASSSPGQRNYRYTFGSGTRLTVV.

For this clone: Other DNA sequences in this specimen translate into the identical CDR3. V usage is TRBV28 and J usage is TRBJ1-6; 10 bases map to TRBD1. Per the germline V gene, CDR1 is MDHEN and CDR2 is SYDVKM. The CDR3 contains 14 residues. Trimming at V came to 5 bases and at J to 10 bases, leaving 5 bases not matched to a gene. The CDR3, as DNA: TGTGCCAGCAGTCCTGGACAGGGGGGCTCACCCCTCCACTTT. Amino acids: CASSPGQGGSPLHF.

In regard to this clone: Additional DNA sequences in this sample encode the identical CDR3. The CDR3 reads CASSRQATNEKLFF. In nucleotides, the CDR3 is TGTGCCAGCAGCCGACAGGCAACTAATGAAAAACTGTTTTTT. This chain uses TRBV6-5 with TRBJ1-4, with D possibly matching TRBD1 (6 bases). The V gene's germline CDR1 is MNHEY and CDR2 SVGAGI. V shed 6 bases and J shed 0 bases, with 8 bases lying between them. The CDR3 is 14 residues long.

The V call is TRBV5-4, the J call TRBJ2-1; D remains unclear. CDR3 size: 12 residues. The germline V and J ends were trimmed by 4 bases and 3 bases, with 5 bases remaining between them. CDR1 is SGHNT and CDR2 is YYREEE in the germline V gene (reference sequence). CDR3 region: CASSADYNEQFF. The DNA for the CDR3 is TGTGCCAGCAGCGCGGACTACAATGAGCAGTTCTTC.

The CDR3 sequence: CASSQGGTVNSPLHF. In nucleotides, the CDR3 is TGTGCCAGCAGCCAAGGAGGGACAGTCAATTCACCCCTCCACTTT. The V call is TRBV3-1 (or the pseudogene TRBV3-2), the J call TRBJ1-6, with 7 bases that match TRBD1. The germline gives CDR1 LGHDT, CDR2 YNNKEL (reference sequence). V trimming: 1 base; J trimming: 7 bases; junction bases outside the gene matches: 4. This CDR3 is 15 amino acids long.

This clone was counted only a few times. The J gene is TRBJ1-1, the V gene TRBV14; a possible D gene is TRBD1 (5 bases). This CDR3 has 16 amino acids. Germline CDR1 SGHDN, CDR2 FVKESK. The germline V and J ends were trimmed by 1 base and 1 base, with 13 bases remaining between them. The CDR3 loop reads CASSQAWSGGNTEAFF. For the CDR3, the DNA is TGTGCCAGCAGCCAAGCTTGGAGCGGGGGGAACACTGAAGCTTTCTTT.

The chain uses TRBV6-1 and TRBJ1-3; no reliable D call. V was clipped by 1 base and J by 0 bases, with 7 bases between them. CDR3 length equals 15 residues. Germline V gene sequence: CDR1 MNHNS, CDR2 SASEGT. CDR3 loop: CASSEGRFSGNTIYF. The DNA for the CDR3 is TGTGCCAGCAGTGAAGGGAGATTCTCTGGAAACACCATATATTTT.

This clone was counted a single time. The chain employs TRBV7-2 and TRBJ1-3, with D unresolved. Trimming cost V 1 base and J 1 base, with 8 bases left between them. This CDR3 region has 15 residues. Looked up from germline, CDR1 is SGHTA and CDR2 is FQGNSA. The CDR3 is CASSLGGRSGNTIYF. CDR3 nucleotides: TGTGCCAGCAGCTTAGGTGGCAGGTCTGGAAACACCATATATTTT.

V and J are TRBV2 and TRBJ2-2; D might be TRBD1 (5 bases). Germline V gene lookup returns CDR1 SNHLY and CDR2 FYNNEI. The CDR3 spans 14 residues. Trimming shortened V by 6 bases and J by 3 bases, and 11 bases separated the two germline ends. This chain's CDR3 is CASSSRGDTGELFF. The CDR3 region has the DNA TGTGCCAGCAGCTCTAGGGGCGACACCGGGGAGCTGTTTTTT.

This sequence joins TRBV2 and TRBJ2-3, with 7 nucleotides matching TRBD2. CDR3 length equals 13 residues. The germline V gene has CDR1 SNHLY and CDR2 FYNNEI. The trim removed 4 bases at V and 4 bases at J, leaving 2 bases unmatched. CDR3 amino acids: CASSASGADTQYF. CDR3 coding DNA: TGTGCCAGCAGTGCGAGCGGGGCAGATACGCAGTATTTT.

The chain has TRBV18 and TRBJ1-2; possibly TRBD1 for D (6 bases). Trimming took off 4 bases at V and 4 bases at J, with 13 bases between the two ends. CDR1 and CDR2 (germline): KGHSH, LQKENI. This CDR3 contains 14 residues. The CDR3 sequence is CASSLTGPSYGYTF. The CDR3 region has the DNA TGTGCCAGCTCACTAACAGGGCCAAGCTATGGCTACACCTTC.

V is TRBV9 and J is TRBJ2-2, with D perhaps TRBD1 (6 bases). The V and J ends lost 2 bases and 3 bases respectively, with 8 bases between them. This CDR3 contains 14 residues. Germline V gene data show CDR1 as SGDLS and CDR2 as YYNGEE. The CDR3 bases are TGTGCCAGCAGCGTTACAGGGTACACCGGGGAGCTGTTTTTT. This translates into CASSVTGYTGELFF.

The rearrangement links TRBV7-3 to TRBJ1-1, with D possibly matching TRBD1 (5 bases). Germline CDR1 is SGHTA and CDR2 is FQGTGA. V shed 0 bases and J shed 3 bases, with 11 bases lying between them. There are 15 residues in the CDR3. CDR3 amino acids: CASSLTGTGDTEAFF. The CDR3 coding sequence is TGTGCCAGCAGCTTAACAGGGACGGGGGACACTGAAGCTTTCTTT.

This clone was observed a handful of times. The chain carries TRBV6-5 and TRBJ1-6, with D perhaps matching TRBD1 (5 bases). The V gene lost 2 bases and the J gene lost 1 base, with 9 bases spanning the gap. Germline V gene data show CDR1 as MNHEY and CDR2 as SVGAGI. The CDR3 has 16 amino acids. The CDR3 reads CASSYVGGSYNSPLHF. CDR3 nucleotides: TGTGCCAGCAGTTACGTCGGGGGATCCTATAATTCACCCCTCCACTTT.

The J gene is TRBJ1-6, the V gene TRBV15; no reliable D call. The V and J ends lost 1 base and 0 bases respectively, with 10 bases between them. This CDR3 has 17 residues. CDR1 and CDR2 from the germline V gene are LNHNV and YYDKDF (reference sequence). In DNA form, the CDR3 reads TGTGCCACCAGCAGAGGTGTCGGTAGCTCCTATAATTCACCCCTCCACTTT. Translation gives CATSRGVGSSYNSPLHF.

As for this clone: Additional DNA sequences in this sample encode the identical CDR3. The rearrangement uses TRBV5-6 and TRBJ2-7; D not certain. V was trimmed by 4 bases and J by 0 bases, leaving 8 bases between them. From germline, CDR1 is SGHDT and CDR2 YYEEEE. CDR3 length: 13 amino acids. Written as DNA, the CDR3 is TGTGCCAGCAGCCCCGGGTCCTCCTACGAGCAGTACTTC. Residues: CASSPGSSYEQYF.

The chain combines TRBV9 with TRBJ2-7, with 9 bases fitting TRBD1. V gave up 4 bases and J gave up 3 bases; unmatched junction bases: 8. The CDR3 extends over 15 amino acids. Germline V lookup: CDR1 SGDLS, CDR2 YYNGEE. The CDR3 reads CASSLRPGQGYEQYF. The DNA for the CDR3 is TGTGCCAGCAGCCTCCGACCGGGACAGGGCTACGAGCAGTACTTC.

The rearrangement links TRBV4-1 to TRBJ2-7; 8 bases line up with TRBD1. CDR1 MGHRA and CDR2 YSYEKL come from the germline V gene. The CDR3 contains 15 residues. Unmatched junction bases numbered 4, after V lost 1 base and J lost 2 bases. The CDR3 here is CASSQGAQGAYEQYF. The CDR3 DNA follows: TGCGCCAGCAGCCAAGGTGCACAGGGGGCCTACGAGCAGTACTTC.

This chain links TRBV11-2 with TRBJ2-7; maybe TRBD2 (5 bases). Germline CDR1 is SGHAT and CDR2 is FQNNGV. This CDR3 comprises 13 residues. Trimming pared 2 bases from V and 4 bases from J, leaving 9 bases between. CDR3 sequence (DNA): TGTGCCAGCAGCTTACCGGGGTTGTACGAGCAGTACTTC. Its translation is CASSLPGLYEQYF.

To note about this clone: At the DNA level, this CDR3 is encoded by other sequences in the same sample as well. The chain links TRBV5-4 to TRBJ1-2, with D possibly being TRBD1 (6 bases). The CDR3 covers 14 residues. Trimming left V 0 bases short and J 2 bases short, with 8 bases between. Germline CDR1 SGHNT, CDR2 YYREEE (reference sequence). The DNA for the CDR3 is TGTGCCAGCAGCTTGGACAGGGTGAACTATGGCTACACCTTC. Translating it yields CASSLDRVNYGYTF.

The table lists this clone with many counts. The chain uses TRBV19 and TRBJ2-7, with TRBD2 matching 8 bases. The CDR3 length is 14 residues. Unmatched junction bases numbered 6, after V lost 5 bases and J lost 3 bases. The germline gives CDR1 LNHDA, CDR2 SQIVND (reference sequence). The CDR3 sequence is CASSRSGEGYEQYF. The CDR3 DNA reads TGTGCCAGTAGTCGTAGCGGGGAGGGCTACGAGCAGTACTTC.

The CDR3 bases are TGCGCCAGCAGCTACGGACTAGCGGGAGGGGGTGAGCAGTTCTTC. Its protein is CASSYGLAGGGEQFF. The rearrangement uses TRBV5-1 and TRBJ2-1; 15 bases agree with TRBD2. Trimming cost V 3 bases and J 9 bases; bases outside gene matches: 4. Germline V gene sequence: CDR1 SGHRS, CDR2 YFSETQ. This CDR3 has 15 residues.

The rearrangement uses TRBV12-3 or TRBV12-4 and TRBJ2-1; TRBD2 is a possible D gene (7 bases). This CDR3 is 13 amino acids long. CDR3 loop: CAAPGGAENEQFF. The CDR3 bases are TGTGCGGCGCCGGGGGGCGCGGAGAATGAGCAGTTCTTC.